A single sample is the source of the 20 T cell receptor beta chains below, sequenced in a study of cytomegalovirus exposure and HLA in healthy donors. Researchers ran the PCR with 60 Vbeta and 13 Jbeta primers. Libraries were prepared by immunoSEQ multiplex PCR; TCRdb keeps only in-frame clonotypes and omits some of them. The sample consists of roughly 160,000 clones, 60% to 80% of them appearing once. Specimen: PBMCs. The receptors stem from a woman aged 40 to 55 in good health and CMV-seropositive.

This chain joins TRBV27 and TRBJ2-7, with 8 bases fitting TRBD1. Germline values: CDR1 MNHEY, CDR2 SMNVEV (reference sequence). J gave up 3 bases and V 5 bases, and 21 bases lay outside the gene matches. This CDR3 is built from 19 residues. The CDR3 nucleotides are TGTGCCAGCAGTCATCAGGGTTCCGCCCCGGACAGGGTTCGCTACGAGCAGTACTTC. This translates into CASSHQGSAPDRVRYEQYF.

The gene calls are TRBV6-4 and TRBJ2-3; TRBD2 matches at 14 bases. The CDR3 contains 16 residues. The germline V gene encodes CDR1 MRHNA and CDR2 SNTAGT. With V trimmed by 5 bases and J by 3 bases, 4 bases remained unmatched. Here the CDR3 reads CASSRLAGGPTDTQYF. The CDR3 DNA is TGTGCCAGCAGTCGACTAGCGGGAGGGCCTACAGATACGCAGTATTTT.

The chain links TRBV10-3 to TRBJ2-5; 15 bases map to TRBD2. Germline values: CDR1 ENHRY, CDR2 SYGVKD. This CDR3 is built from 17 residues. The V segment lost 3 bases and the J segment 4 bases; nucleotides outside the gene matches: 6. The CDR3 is CAISEPPGLAGGETQYF. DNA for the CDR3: TGTGCCATCAGTGAACCCCCGGGACTAGCGGGAGGAGAGACCCAGTACTTC.

The CDR3 DNA reads TGTGCCAGCAGCGTAGTGCAGGGGGCGCTTAATGAGCAGTTCTTC. It yields the protein CASSVVQGALNEQFF. The V call is TRBV9, the J call TRBJ2-1, with 8 positions matching TRBD1. Germline V gene lookup returns CDR1 SGDLS and CDR2 YYNGEE. This CDR3 comprises 15 residues. With 0 bases clipped from V and 7 bases from J, the junction kept 6 bases outside the gene matches.

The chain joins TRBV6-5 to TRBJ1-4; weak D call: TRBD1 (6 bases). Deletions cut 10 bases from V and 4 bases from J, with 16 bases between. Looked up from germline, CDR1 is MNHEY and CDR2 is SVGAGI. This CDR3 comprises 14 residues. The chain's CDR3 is CATGRGAHNEKLFF. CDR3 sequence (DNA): TGTGCCACCGGCCGGGGGGCACATAATGAAAAACTGTTTTTT.

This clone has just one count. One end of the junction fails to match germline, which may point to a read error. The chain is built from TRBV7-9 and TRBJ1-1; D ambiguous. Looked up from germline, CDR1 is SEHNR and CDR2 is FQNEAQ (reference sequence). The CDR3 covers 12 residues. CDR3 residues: CSSSQLNTEAFF. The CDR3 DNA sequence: TGTTCCAGCAGCCAATTGAACACTGAAGCTTTCTTT. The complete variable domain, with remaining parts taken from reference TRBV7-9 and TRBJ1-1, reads DTGVSQNPRHKITKRGQNVTFRCDPISEHNRLYWYRQTLGQGPEFLTYFQNEAQLEKSRLLSDRFSAERPKGSFSTLEIQRTEQGDSAMYLCSSSQLNTEAFFGQGTRLTVV.

DNA for the CDR3: TGTGCCAGCAGCCTAAACAGGGGCTACGAGCAGTACTTC. Translating gives CASSLNRGYEQYF. The chain combines TRBV7-3 with TRBJ2-7; 7 positions agree with TRBD1. The J segment lost 3 bases and the V segment lost 5 bases, leaving 4 bases of the junction unmatched. The CDR3 has 13 residues. The germline V gene has CDR1 SGHTA and CDR2 FQGTGA. Complete variable domain (other parts from reference TRBV7-3 and TRBJ2-7): GAGVSQTPSNKVTEKGKYVELRCDPISGHTALYWYRQSLGQGPEFLIYFQGTGAADDSGLPNDRFFAVRPEGSVSTLKIQRTERGDSAVYLCASSLNRGYEQYFGPGTRLTVT.

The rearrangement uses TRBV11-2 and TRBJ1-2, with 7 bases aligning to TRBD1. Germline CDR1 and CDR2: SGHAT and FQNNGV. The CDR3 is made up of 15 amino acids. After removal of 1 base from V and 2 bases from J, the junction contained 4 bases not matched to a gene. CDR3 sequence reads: CASSLATGANYGYTF. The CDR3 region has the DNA TGTGCCAGCAGCTTAGCCACAGGGGCGAACTATGGCTACACCTTC.

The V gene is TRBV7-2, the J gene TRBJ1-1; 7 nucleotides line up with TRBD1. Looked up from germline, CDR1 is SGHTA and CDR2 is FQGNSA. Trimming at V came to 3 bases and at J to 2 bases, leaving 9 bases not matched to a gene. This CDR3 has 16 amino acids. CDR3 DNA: TGTGCCAGCAGCTTTCCTCTCGGACAGGCCAACACTGAAGCTTTCTTT. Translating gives CASSFPLGQANTEAFF.

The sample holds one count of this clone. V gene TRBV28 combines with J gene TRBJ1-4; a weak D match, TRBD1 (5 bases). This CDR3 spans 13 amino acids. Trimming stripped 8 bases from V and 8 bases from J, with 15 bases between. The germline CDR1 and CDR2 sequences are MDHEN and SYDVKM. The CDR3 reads CASYSGGREKLFF. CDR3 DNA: TGTGCCAGCTATTCGGGGGGGAGGGAAAAACTGTTTTTT.

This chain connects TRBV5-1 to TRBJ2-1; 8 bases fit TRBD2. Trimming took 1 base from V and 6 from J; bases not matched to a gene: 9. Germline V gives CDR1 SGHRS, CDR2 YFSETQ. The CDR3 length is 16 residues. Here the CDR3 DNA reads TGCGCCAGCAGCTTGCGGGCTAGCGGGCTATTCAATGAGCAGTTCTTC. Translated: CASSLRASGLFNEQFF. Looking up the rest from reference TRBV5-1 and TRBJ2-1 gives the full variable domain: KAGVTQTPRYLIKTRGQQVTLSCSPISGHRSVSWYQQTPGQGLQFLFEYFSETQRNKGNFPGRFSGRQFSNSRSEMNVSTLELGDSALYLCASSLRASGLFNEQFFGPGTRLTVL.

As DNA, the CDR3 is TGTGCCAGCAGTGAAAGTAATATAGATCAGCCCCAGCATTTT. As protein: CASSESNIDQPQHF. The chain recombines TRBV6-1 with TRBJ1-5; D call uncertain. Trimming took 2 bases from V and 5 from J, leaving 10 bases between them. Germline CDR1 and CDR2: MNHNS and SASEGT. CDR3 length equals 14 residues.

The CDR3 DNA sequence: TGTGCCAGCAGTACCCGGACAGGGCTAGCCAAAAACATTCAGTACTTC. This encodes CASSTRTGLAKNIQYF. The chain combines TRBV6-6 with TRBJ2-4; 8 bases are shared with TRBD1. CDR3 length: 16 amino acids. CDR1 is MNHNY and CDR2 is SVGAGI in the germline V gene (reference sequence). Trimming removed 5 bases from V and 0 bases from J; junction bases left unmatched: 6.

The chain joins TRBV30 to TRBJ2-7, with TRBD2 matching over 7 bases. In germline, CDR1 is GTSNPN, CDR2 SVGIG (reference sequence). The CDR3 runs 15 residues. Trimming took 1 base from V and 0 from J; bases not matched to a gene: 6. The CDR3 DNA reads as TGTGCCTGGAGTGATGGCCTAGCGGCCTCCTACGAGCAGTACTTC. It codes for CAWSDGLAASYEQYF.

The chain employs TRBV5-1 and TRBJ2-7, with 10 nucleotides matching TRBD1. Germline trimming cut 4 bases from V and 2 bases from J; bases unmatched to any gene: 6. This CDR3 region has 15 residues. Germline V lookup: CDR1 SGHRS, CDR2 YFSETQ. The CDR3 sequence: CASSTTGTGAYEQYF. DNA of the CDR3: TGCGCCAGCAGCACCACCGGGACAGGGGCCTACGAGCAGTACTTC. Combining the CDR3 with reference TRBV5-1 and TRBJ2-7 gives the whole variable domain KAGVTQTPRYLIKTRGQQVTLSCSPISGHRSVSWYQQTPGQGLQFLFEYFSETQRNKGNFPGRFSGRQFSNSRSEMNVSTLELGDSALYLCASSTTGTGAYEQYFGPGTRLTVT.

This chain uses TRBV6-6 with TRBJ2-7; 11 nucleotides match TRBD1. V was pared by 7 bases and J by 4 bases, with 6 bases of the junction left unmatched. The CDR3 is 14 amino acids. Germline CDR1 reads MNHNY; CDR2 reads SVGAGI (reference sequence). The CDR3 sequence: CASTRTGGGYEQYF. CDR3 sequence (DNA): TGTGCCAGCACCCGGACAGGGGGCGGGTACGAGCAGTACTTC.

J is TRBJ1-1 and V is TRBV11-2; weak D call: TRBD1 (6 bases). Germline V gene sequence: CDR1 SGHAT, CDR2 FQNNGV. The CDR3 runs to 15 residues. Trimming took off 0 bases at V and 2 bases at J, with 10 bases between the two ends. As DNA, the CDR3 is TGTGCCAGCAGCTTAGAAGGGGGGGCAAACACTGAAGCTTTCTTT. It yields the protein CASSLEGGANTEAFF. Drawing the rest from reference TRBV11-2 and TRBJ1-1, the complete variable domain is EAGVAQSPRYKIIEKRQSVAFWCNPISGHATLYWYQQILGQGPKLLIQFQNNGVVDDSQLPKDRFSAERLKGVDSTLKIQPAKLEDSAVYLCASSLEGGANTEAFFGQGTRLTVV.

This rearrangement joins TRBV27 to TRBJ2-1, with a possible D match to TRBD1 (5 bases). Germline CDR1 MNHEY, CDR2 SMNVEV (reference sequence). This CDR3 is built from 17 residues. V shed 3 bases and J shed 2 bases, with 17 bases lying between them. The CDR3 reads CASSFGRGHSAYNEQFF. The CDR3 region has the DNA TGTGCCAGCAGTTTTGGGCGCGGACACTCCGCCTACAATGAGCAGTTCTTC.

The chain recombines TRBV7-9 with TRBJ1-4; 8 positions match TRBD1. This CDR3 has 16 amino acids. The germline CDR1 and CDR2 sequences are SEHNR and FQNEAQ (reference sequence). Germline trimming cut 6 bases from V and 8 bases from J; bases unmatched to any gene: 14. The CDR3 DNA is TGTGCCAGCAGTTCAAGGGGGGGGACAGGAAACGAAAAACTGTTTTTT. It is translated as CASSSRGGTGNEKLFF.

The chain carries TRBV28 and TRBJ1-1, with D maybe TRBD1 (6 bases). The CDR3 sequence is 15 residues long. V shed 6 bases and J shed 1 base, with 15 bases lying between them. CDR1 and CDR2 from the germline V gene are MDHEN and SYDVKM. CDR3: CASRWGRVSNTEAFF. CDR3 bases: TGTGCCAGCAGATGGGGGCGCGTTTCGAACACTGAAGCTTTCTTT.